This TCR beta chain stems from a study of technical replicates of blood from a handful of donors. The V gene lost 1 base and the J gene lost 5 bases, with 17 bases spanning the gap. The CDR3 spans 16 residues. Germline CDR1 reads LNHNV; CDR2 reads YYDKDF (reference sequence). Clones were read by immunoSEQ multiplex PCR, and TCRdb kept only the in-frame ones, dropping some. The table shows approximately 80,000 clones, with roughly nine tenths occurring only once. The chain joins TRBV15 to TRBJ1-2, with TRBD1 as a possible D gene (5 bases). The sequence was collected from a human donor in good health. Source material: T cells isolated from PBMCs. The CDR3 spells CATSRVGGTMVYGYTF. CDR3 nucleotides: TGTGCCACCAGCAGAGTGGGGGGGACGATGGTTTATGGCTACACCTTC.